The 16 T cell receptor beta chains below come from one sample, sequenced in a study of siplizumab effects on memory and regulatory T cells. Using immunoSEQ multiplex PCR, the repertoire was profiled, and TCRdb retains in-frame clones only, with some absent. This table holds 80,000 to 130,000 clones, roughly nine tenths found once. Specimen: Tregs sorted from blood. These receptors were obtained from a human donor in good health.

V is TRBV4-2 and J is TRBJ2-1; 13 bases agree with TRBD2. Trimming at V came to 3 bases and at J to 8 bases, leaving 13 bases not matched to a gene. The germline V gene encodes CDR1 LGHNA and CDR2 YNFKEQ. This CDR3 has 18 amino acids. The CDR3 spells CASSHLETSGRARDEQFF. The CDR3, as DNA: TGTGCCAGCAGCCATCTTGAAACTAGCGGGAGGGCCCGGGATGAGCAGTTCTTC.

CDR3 in DNA: TGCGCCAGCAGAAAAAACACCGGGGAGCTGTTTTTT. It codes for CASRKNTGELFF. The rearrangement uses TRBV10-2 and TRBJ2-2, with D unresolved. The CDR3 consists of 12 residues. The V end was cut by 6 bases, the J end by 2 bases, with 4 bases between. Germline loops: CDR1 WSHSY, CDR2 SAAADI.

This chain joins TRBV7-9 and TRBJ1-2; no clear D. The CDR3 is made up of 15 amino acids. From germline, CDR1 is SEHNR and CDR2 FQNEAQ (reference sequence). Between the trimmed V and J ends, which lost 2 bases and 1 base, there was a span of 11 bases. The CDR3 DNA reads as TGTGCCAGCAGCTTACCTCGCGCGGGTAACTATGGCTACACCTTC. It yields the protein CASSLPRAGNYGYTF. Full variable domain (remainder filled in from reference TRBV7-9 and TRBJ1-2): DTGVSQNPRHKITKRGQNVTFRCDPISEHNRLYWYRQTLGQGPEFLTYFQNEAQLEKSRLLSDRFSAERPKGSFSTLEIQRTEQGDSAMYLCASSLPRAGNYGYTFGSGTRLTVV.

V usage is TRBV6-1 and J usage is TRBJ1-6, with 7 bases matching TRBD1. There are 16 residues in the CDR3. V trimming: 4 bases; J trimming: 4 bases; junction bases outside the gene matches: 7. Germline CDR1 MNHNS, CDR2 SASEGT. CDR3 amino acids: CASSANTGQYNSPLHF. The DNA for the CDR3 is TGTGCCAGCAGTGCGAACACGGGACAGTATAATTCACCCCTCCACTTT.

This clone appeared a single time. The chain joins TRBV19 to TRBJ2-7; 9 nucleotides agree with TRBD1. V gave up 4 bases and J gave up 1 base; unmatched junction bases: 5. The germline V gene encodes CDR1 LNHDA and CDR2 SQIVND (reference sequence). The CDR3 is 15 amino acids. CDR3 nucleotide sequence: TGTGCCAGTAGTACATCCGGGACAGGGTCCTACGAGCAGTACTTC. This sequence encodes CASSTSGTGSYEQYF.

This clone was seen once. The chain links TRBV5-6 to TRBJ1-2; D unresolved. Germline loops: CDR1 SGHDT, CDR2 YYEEEE. Trimming shortened V by 0 bases and J by 2 bases, and 11 bases separated the two germline ends. The CDR3 totals 15 residues. CDR3 DNA sequence: TGTGCCAGCAGCTTGGATCCAGGCAGGAACTATGGCTACACCTTC. Amino acid sequence: CASSLDPGRNYGYTF.

The chain employs TRBV7-9 and TRBJ2-1; D is perhaps TRBD2 (5 bases). Trimming cost V 6 bases and J 0 bases, with 15 bases left between them. From germline, CDR1 is SEHNR and CDR2 FQNEAQ (reference sequence). The CDR3 loop spans 16 amino acids. CDR3 DNA: TGTGCCAGCAGTCCAGGCCGGACTTTCTCCTACAATGAGCAGTTCTTC. Translated, it gives CASSPGRTFSYNEQFF.

The V and J genes are TRBV9 and TRBJ2-1; 10 bases are shared with TRBD2. The CDR3 totals 16 residues. J gave up 0 bases and V 2 bases, and 2 bases lay outside the gene matches. Germline V gene data show CDR1 as SGDLS and CDR2 as YYNGEE. CDR3 in amino acids: CASSVSSGSSYNEQFF. The CDR3 nucleotides read TGTGCCAGCAGCGTCTCTAGCGGGAGCTCCTACAATGAGCAGTTCTTC.

The V call is TRBV11-2, the J call TRBJ2-5; 7 nucleotides match TRBD1. Germline CDR1 SGHAT, CDR2 FQNNGV. After removal of 1 base from V and 4 bases from J, the junction contained 6 bases not matched to a gene. This CDR3 spans 15 amino acids. The DNA of the CDR3 is TGTGCCAGCAGCTTAGTAGGGACAGAGTTAGAGACCCAGTACTTC. This gives the protein CASSLVGTELETQYF.

The chain uses TRBV2 and TRBJ2-5, with 12 bases matching TRBD2. CDR3 length equals 17 residues. With 2 bases clipped from V and 4 bases from J, the junction kept 8 bases outside the gene matches. Germline CDR1 and CDR2: SNHLY and FYNNEI. Here the CDR3 DNA reads TGTGCCAGCAGTGAATGGCTAGCGGGAGGGCCTCGAGAGACCCAGTACTTC. The encoded protein is CASSEWLAGGPRETQYF.

This clone was seen once. The chain uses TRBV28 and TRBJ2-7, with 11 nucleotides matching TRBD2. The CDR3 consists of 16 residues. Looked up from germline, CDR1 is MDHEN and CDR2 is SYDVKM. Trimming removed 5 bases from V and 3 bases from J; junction bases left unmatched: 9. CDR3 coding DNA: TGTGCCAGCAGTCCCGCCGGGACTAGCGGTTACTACGAGCAGTACTTC. It encodes CASSPAGTSGYYEQYF.

This clone was found a few times. The chain has TRBV2 and TRBJ1-5; a weak D match, TRBD1 (5 bases). The ends were cut back, 1 base at V and 0 bases at J, with 10 bases in the middle. This CDR3 contains 16 residues. Per germline, CDR1 SNHLY and CDR2 FYNNEI. The DNA for the CDR3 is TGTGCCAGCAGTGAAGGAACAGGTTATAGCAATCAGCCCCAGCATTTT. This encodes CASSEGTGYSNQPQHF.

This clone was detected only once. The V call is TRBV5-4, the J call TRBJ2-1, with D perhaps matching TRBD2 (6 bases). The V gene lost 4 bases and the J gene lost 7 bases, with 15 bases spanning the gap. In germline, CDR1 is SGHNT, CDR2 YYREEE (reference sequence). This CDR3 contains 14 residues. CDR3 amino acids: CASSLLRLGNEQFF. In nucleotides, the CDR3 is TGTGCCAGCAGCCTACTAAGACTAGGGAATGAGCAGTTCTTC.

This clone was seen once. The rearrangement joins TRBV6-4 to TRBJ2-3, with D uncertain. V was clipped by 6 bases and J by 5 bases, with 6 bases between them. CDR3 length: 11 amino acids. Germline V gives CDR1 MRHNA, CDR2 SNTAGT. CDR3: CASRQGDTQYF. CDR3 nucleotides: TGTGCCAGCAGGCAAGGAGATACGCAGTATTTT.

The rearrangement links TRBV5-1 to TRBJ1-2; D remains unclear. The V end lost 0 bases, the J end lost 4 bases, and 7 bases lay between the germline ends. The CDR3 runs to 13 residues. Germline V lookup: CDR1 SGHRS, CDR2 YFSETQ. The CDR3 bases are TGCGCCAGCAGCTTGGGGGTAGGCTATGGCTACACCTTC. Protein product: CASSLGVGYGYTF.

The J gene is TRBJ2-7, the V gene TRBV5-1; D possibly corresponds to TRBD1 (6 bases). The length of the CDR3 is 16 residues. V shed 4 bases and J shed 7 bases, with 24 bases lying between them. Germline assignment: CDR1 SGHRS and CDR2 YFSETQ. CDR3 DNA: TGCGCCAGCAGCCCACCACCCGGGACAAGGAGAAGGGAGCAGTACTTC. Translation gives CASSPPPGTRRREQYF.